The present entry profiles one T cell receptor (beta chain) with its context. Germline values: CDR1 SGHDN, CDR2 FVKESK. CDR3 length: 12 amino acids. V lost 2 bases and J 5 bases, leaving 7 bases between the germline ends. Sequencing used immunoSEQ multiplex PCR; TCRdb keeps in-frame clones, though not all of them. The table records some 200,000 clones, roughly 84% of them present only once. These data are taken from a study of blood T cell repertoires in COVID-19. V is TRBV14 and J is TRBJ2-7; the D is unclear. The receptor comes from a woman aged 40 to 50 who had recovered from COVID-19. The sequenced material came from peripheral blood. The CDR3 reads CASSQSWHEQYF. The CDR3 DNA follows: TGTGCCAGCAGCCAATCGTGGCACGAGCAGTACTTC.